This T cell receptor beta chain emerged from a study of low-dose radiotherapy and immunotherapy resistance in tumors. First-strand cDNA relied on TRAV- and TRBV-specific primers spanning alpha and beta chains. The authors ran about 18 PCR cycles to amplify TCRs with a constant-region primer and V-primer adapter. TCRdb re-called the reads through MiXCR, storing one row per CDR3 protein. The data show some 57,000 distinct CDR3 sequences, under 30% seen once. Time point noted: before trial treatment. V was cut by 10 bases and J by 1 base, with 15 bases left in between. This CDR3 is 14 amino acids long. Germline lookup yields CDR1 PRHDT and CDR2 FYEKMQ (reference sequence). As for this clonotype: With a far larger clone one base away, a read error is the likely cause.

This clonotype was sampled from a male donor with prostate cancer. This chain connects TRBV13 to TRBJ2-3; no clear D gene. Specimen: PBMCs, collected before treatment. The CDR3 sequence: CATQDGPRTDTQYF. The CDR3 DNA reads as TGTGCCACCCAAGATGGACCCCGCACAGATACGCAGTATTTT.